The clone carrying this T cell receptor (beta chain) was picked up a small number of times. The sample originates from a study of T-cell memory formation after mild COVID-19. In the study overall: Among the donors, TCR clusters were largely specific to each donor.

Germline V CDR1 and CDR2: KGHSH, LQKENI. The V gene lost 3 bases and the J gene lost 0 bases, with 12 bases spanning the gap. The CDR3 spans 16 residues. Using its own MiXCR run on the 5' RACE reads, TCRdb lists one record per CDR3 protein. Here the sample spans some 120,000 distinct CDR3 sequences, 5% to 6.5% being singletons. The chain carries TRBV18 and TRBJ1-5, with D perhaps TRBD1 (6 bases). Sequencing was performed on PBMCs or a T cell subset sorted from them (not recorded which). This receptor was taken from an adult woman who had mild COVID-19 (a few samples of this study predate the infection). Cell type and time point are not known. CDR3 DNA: TGTGCCAGCTCACCCACAGGACAGAATAGCAATCAGCCCCAGCATTTT. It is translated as CASSPTGQNSNQPQHF.